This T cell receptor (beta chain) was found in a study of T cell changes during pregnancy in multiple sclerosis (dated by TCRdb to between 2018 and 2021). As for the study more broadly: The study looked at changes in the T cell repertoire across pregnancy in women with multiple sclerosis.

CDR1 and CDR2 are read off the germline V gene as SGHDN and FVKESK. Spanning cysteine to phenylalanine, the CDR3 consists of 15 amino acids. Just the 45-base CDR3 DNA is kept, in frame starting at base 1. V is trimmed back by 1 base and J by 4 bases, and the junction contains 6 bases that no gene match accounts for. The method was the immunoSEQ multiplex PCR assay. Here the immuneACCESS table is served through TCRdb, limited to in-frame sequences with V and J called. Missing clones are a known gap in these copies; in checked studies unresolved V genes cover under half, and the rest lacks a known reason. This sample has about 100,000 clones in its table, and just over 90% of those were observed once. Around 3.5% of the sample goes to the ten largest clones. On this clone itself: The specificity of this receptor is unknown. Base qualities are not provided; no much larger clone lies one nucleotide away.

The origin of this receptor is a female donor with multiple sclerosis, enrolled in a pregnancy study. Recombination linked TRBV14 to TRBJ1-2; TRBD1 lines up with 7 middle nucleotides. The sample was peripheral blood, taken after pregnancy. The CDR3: CASSQVGDSIYGYTF. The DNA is TGTGCCAGCAGCCAAGTAGGGGACAGCATCTATGGCTACACCTTC.